This record looks at one TCR beta chain sequence and its context. Its target is not known. The assay was immunoSEQ multiplex PCR, and TCRdb's table has in-frame clones only and misses some. The data contain approximately 160,000 clones, approximately 90% of them singletons. The data were obtained in a study of T cell responses to AZD1222 COVID-19 vaccine. Study conclusions and caveats: Targets within unmutated variant regions were reportedly found for nearly half of spike-specific TCRs. The span of vaccine-associated CD4 TCRs extended across spike, with dominance at 160-218 and 743-854. Baseline serostatus was positive in only a handful of AZD1222 recipients.

Sequenced here: peripheral blood, sampled on day 0 of MenACWY control vaccination. This TCR was sampled from an adult in good health.

CDR3 region: CASSTEQGVAEAFF. In DNA form, the CDR3 reads TGTGCCAGCAGCACAGAACAGGGGGTAGCTGAAGCTTTCTTT. The chain links TRBV6-5 to TRBJ1-1, with 8 bases lining up with TRBD1. CDR1 and CDR2 from the germline V gene are MNHEY and SVGAGI. J gave up 6 bases and V 6 bases, and 9 bases lay outside the gene matches. This CDR3 has 14 amino acids.